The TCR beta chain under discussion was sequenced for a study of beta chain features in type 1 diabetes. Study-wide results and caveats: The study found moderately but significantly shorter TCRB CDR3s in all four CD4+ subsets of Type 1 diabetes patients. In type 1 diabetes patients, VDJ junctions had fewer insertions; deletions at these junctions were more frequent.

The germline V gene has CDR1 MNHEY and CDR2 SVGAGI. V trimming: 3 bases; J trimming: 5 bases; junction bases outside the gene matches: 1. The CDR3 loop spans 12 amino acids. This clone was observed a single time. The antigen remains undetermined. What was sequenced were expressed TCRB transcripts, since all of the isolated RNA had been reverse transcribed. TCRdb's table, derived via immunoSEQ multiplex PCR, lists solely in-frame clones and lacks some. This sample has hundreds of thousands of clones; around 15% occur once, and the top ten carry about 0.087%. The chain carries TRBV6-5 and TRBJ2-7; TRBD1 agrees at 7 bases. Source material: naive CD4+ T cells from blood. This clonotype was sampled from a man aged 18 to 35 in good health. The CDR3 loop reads CASSYTGDEQYF. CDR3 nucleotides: TGTGCCAGCAGTTATACAGGGGACGAGCAGTACTTC.